This T cell receptor (beta chain) was obtained from a study of cytomegalovirus exposure and HLA in healthy donors. Across the study: Prior work identified under 130 million unique TCR beta sequences in 150 million to 200 million T cells.

60 Vbeta and 13 Jbeta primers were used in PCR. Clones were sequenced by immunoSEQ multiplex PCR, and TCRdb holds only the in-frame ones, with some missing. The sample consists of 150,000 to 200,000 clones, 68% of them appearing once. V gave up 2 bases and J gave up 5 bases; unmatched junction bases: 4. Germline V gene data show CDR1 as SNHLY and CDR2 as FYNNEI. The CDR3 loop spans 14 amino acids. The receptor was derived from a man in his fifties or sixties in good health and CMV-seronegative. Sequenced: PBMCs. The rearrangement links TRBV2 to TRBJ2-3; TRBD2 matches 7 bases. The CDR3 region has the DNA TGTGCCAGCAGTGAAACTAGCGTGGTAGATACGCAGTATTTT. This codes for CASSETSVVDTQYF.